Detailed here is one T cell receptor (beta chain). What it binds is unknown. This record comes from a study of monozygotic twins with inflammatory bowel disease. Study outcomes and limitations: Telling apart the different T cell subtypes was not possible. Differing immunosuppressive treatments may have added variability to patient repertoires.

The length of the CDR3 is 15 residues. CDR1 and CDR2 from the germline V gene are DFQATT and SNEGSKA (reference sequence). Using eight separate reactions per sample, the authors generated cDNA. UMIs with a 6-nucleotide sample barcode were added by template switching. TCRdb reprocessed the 5' RACE reads and reports one entry per CDR3 protein, with no DNA. The sample is made up of some 150,000 distinct CDR3 sequences, and the top ten hold approximately 2.4% of it. The chain has TRBV20-1 and TRBJ2-3; TCRdb's D call, TRBD1, is unchecked because there is no DNA. This TCR came from a human donor with ulcerative colitis or Crohn's disease, or a healthy co-twin of an affected twin (not recorded which). Sequenced input: blood. CDR3 protein: CSARSRDRVADTQYF.